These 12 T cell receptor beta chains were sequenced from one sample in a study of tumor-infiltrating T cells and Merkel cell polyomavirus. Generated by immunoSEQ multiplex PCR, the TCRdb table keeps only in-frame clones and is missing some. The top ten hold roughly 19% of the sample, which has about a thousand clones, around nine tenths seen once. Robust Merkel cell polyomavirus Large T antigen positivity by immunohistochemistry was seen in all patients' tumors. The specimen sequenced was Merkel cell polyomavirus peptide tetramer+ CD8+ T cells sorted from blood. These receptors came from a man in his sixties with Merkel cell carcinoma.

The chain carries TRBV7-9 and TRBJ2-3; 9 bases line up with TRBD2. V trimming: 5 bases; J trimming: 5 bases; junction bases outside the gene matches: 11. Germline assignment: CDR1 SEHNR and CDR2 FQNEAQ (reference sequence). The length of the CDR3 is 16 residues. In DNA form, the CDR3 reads TGTGCCAGCAGCCCGCCAAGTGGACTAGCGATAGATACGCAGTATTTT. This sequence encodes CASSPPSGLAIDTQYF.

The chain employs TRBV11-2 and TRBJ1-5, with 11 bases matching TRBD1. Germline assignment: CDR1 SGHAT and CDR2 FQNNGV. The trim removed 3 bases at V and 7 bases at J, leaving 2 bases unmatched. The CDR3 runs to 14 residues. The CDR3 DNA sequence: TGTGCCAGCAGCTTGGGACAGGGGGGGCAGCCCCAGCATTTT. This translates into CASSLGQGGQPQHF.

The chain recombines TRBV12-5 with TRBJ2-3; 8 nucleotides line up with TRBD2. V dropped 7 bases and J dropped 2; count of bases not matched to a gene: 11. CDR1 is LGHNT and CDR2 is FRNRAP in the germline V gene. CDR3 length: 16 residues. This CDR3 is CASAAPGGFITDTQYF. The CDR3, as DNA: TGTGCTAGTGCCGCTCCGGGGGGGTTCATCACAGATACGCAGTATTTT.

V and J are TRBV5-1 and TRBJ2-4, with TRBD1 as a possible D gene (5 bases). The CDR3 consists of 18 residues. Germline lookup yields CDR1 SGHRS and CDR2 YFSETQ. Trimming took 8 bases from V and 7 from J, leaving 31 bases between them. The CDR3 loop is CASIIPGRRSPGRNIQYF. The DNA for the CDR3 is TGCGCCAGTATTATTCCCGGGCGGCGAAGCCCAGGGCGGAACATTCAGTACTTC.

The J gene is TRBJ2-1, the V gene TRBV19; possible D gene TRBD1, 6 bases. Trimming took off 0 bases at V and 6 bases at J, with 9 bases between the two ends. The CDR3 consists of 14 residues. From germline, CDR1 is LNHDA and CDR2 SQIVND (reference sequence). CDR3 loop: CASSIDRGGNEQFF. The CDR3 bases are TGTGCCAGTAGTATAGACAGGGGCGGCAATGAGCAGTTCTTC.

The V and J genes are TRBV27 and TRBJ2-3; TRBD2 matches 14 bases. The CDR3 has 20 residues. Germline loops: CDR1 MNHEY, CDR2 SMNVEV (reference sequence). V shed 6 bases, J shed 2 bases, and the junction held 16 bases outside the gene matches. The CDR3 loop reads CASSLGTGTSGGLFTDTQYF. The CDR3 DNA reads TGTGCCAGCAGCCTCGGAACCGGGACTAGCGGGGGACTTTTCACAGATACGCAGTATTTT.

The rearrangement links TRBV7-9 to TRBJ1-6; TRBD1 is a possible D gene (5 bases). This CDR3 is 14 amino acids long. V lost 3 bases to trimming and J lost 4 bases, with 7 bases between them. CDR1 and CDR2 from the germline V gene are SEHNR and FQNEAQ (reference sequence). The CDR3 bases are TGTGCCAGCAGCTTGACAGAGTATAATTCACCCCTCCACTTT. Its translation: CASSLTEYNSPLHF.

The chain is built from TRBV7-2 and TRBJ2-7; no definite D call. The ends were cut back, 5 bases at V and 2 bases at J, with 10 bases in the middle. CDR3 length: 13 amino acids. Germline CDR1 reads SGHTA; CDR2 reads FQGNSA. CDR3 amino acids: CASSPPSAYEQYF. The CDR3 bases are TGTGCCAGCAGCCCCCCCAGCGCCTACGAGCAGTACTTC.

The CDR3, as DNA: TGCGCCAGCAGTGAGTCGGGGGCCAGTCAGCCCCAGCATTTT. This translates into CASSESGASQPQHF. V and J are TRBV10-2 and TRBJ1-5; D might be TRBD1 (6 bases). With 0 bases removed from V and 6 bases from J, the gap between germline ends came to 9 bases. The CDR3 is made up of 14 amino acids. Per germline, CDR1 WSHSY and CDR2 SAAADI.

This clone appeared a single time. The CDR3 loop reads CASSIGAHSNQPQHF. In nucleotides, the CDR3 is TGTGCCAGTAGTATAGGGGCTCATAGCAATCAGCCCCAGCATTTT. V and J are TRBV19 and TRBJ1-5; D gene uncertain. CDR3 size: 15 residues. The V gene lost 1 base and the J gene lost 0 bases, with 7 bases spanning the gap. The germline V gene encodes CDR1 LNHDA and CDR2 SQIVND (reference sequence).

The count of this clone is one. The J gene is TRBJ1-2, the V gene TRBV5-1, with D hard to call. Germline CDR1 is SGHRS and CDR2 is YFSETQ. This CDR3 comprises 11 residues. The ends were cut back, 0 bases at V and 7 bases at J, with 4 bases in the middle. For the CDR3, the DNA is TGCGCCAGCAGCTTGGGAGGTGGCTACACCTTC. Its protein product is CASSLGGGYTF. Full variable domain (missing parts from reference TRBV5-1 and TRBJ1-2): KAGVTQTPRYLIKTRGQQVTLSCSPISGHRSVSWYQQTPGQGLQFLFEYFSETQRNKGNFPGRFSGRQFSNSRSEMNVSTLELGDSALYLCASSLGGGYTFGSGTRLTVV.

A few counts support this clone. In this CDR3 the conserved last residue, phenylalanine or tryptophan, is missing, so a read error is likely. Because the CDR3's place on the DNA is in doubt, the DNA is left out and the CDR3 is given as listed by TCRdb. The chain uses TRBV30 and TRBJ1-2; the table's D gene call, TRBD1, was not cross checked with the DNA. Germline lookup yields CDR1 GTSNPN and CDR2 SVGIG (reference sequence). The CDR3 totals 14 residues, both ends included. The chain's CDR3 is CAWSVQTTGKTSSL.